The rows below give T cell receptor beta chains drawn from one sample of a study of OX40 agonist ivuxolimab in advanced cancers. Profiled with immunoSEQ multiplex PCR; TCRdb holds only in-frame clones, not every one. The sample includes roughly 79,000 clones, less than 95% of them seen just once. This sample comprised CD4+ or CD8+ T cells sorted from blood, obtained in a trial of the OX40 agonist ivuxolimab. These receptors all come from an adult with an advanced solid tumor such as melanoma, head and neck, liver or kidney cancer. CDR3s include the opening cysteine and the closing phenylalanine or tryptophan. The D gene is left open where the match is weak. The size field is filled for only some rows; it gives once, few, many or a size class.

j_call clone_size d_call v_call cdr3_aa cdr3_nt
TRBJ2-7 - TRBD2 TRBV7-6 CASSSRTRGDWEYEQYF TGTGCCAGCAGCTCCAGGACTAGAGGGGACTGGGAGTACGAGCAGTACTTC
TRBJ1-3 - - TRBV6-5 CASSYLLPGNTIYF TGTGCCAGCAGTTACCTCCTCCCTGGAAACACCATATATTTT
TRBJ2-1 - TRBD2 TRBV9 CASSVLPGGDNEQFF TGTGCCAGCAGCGTACTTCCCGGGGGGGACAATGAGCAGTTCTTC
TRBJ2-1 few - TRBV5-1 CASRFRTGYNEQFF TGCGCCAGCCGTTTCCGAACAGGGTACAATGAGCAGTTCTTC
TRBJ1-2 - TRBD1 TRBV5-1 CASSLSTGQHYGYTF TGCGCCAGCAGCCTAAGTACGGGACAGCACTATGGCTACACCTTC
TRBJ2-1 - TRBD2 TRBV7-7 CASSPRLAGGDDSYNEQFF TGTGCCAGCAGCCCTCGACTAGCGGGGGGTGACGATTCCTACAATGAGCAGTTCTTC
TRBJ2-1 once TRBD2 TRBV7-6 CASSQTPPGGANEQFF TGTGCCAGCAGCCAGACCCCCCCGGGGGGGGCTAATGAGCAGTTCTTC
TRBJ2-5 - - TRBV11-2 CASSLYSQETQYF TGTGCCAGCAGCTTGTACAGCCAAGAGACCCAGTACTTC
TRBJ1-5 - TRBD1 TRBV6-1 CASSETGGSRQPQHF TGTGCCAGCAGTGAAACAGGGGGGTCAAGGCAGCCCCAGCATTTT
TRBJ1-6 - - TRBV27 CASSLFDVSSYNSPLHF TGTGCCAGCAGTTTATTCGACGTTAGCTCCTATAATTCACCCCTCCACTTT
TRBJ2-1 - TRBD1 TRBV5-1 CASFGQGEFWNEQFF TGCGCCAGCTTCGGACAGGGGGAATTTTGGAATGAGCAGTTCTTC
TRBJ1-2 - - TRBV29-1 CSVLNRFRGYTF TGCAGCGTCTTGAACCGATTCCGCGGCTACACCTTC
TRBJ2-7 - TRBD2 TRBV7-2 CASSPGGGGSYEQYF TGTGCCAGCAGCCCGGGGGGCGGGGGGTCCTACGAGCAGTACTTC
TRBJ2-7 once TRBD1 TRBV4-1 CASSQAATRDRVTYEQYF TGCGCCAGCAGCCAAGCCGCGACTCGGGACAGGGTGACCTACGAGCAGTACTTC
TRBJ1-1 once - TRBV25-1 CASSVGRATEAFF TGTGCCAGCAGTGTGGGCAGGGCCACTGAAGCTTTCTTT
TRBJ2-5 - - TRBV7-6 CASSLARRGGYQETQYF TGTGCCAGCAGCTTAGCGCGGCGGGGAGGATACCAAGAGACCCAGTACTTC
TRBJ2-1 - - TRBV5-1 CASRRDDGGEQFF TGCGCCAGCAGACGAGATGATGGGGGTGAGCAGTTCTTC
TRBJ2-7 - - TRBV5-6 CASSAGGGALGSF TGTGCCAGCAGCGCCGGAGGGGGGGCCTTGGGTTCCTTC
TRBJ2-7 - - TRBV14 CASSHVGSYEQYF TGTGCCAGCAGCCACGTAGGCTCCTACGAGCAGTACTTC
TRBJ2-1 - - TRBV13 CASSLTDYNEQFF TGTGCCAGCAGCTTGACGGATTACAATGAGCAGTTCTTC
TRBJ1-2 - - TRBV11-2 CASSLQDSYGYTF TGTGCCAGCAGCTTACAAGACAGCTATGGCTACACCTTC
TRBJ2-7 - TRBD1 TRBV2 CASSEGQGAEQYF TGTGCCAGCAGTGAGGGACAGGGGGCTGAGCAGTACTTC
TRBJ2-1 - - TRBV5-1 CASSLALADNEQFF TGCGCCAGCAGCTTGGCGCTAGCTGACAATGAGCAGTTCTTC
TRBJ1-2 - TRBD1 TRBV6-5 CASSYSDRGSYGYTF TGTGCCAGCAGTTACTCGGACAGGGGCAGCTATGGCTACACCTTC
TRBJ2-7 - - TRBV7-9 CASSLPRGQSLSSYEQYF TGTGCCAGCAGCTTACCCCGGGGGCAGTCCCTGAGCTCCTACGAGCAGTACTTC
TRBJ1-5 - - TRBV14 CASSLGGGQPQHF TGTGCCAGCAGCCTGGGGGGGGGCCAGCCCCAGCATTTT
TRBJ2-3 few TRBD2 TRBV6-1 CASSEASGGATDTQYF TGTGCCAGCAGTGAGGCTAGCGGGGGGGCAACAGATACGCAGTATTTT
TRBJ2-3 - - TRBV6-1 CASSEVGGGPAGDTQYF TGTGCCAGCAGCGAAGTCGGCGGGGGCCCCGCGGGAGATACGCAGTATTTT
TRBJ2-6 - - TRBV7-6 CASSLLGGTDSGANVLTF TGTGCCAGCAGCTTATTGGGGGGAACCGACTCTGGGGCCAACGTCCTGACTTTC
TRBJ2-2 - TRBD1 TRBV9 CASSGTGANTGELFF TGTGCCAGCAGCGGAACAGGGGCGAACACCGGGGAGCTGTTTTTT
TRBJ1-1 - TRBD1 TRBV19 CASRLGQGNTEAFF TGTGCCAGTAGATTAGGACAGGGGAACACTGAAGCTTTCTTT
TRBJ1-5 - - TRBV6-5 CASSYSGEGGQPQHF TGTGCCAGCAGTTACTCTGGGGAAGGGGGACAGCCCCAGCATTTT
TRBJ2-2 - TRBD2 TRBV27 CASRSRLAGGPYTGELFF TGTGCCAGCAGGTCCCGACTAGCGGGGGGGCCCTACACCGGGGAGCTGTTTTTT
TRBJ2-1 - TRBD2 TRBV4-3 CASSQDSLAGGGDEQFF TGCGCCAGCAGCCAAGATAGTCTAGCGGGGGGAGGTGATGAGCAGTTCTTC
TRBJ1-2 - - TRBV30 CAWSGPAWITYGYTF TGTGCCTGGAGTGGTCCAGCGTGGATTACCTATGGCTACACCTTC
TRBJ2-7 - - TRBV21-1 CASDESGPSSYEQYF TGTGCCAGCGATGAGAGCGGGCCGAGCTCCTACGAGCAGTACTTC
TRBJ1-5 once - TRBV5-1 CASSLAPEGNQPQHF TGCGCCAGCAGCTTGGCCCCGGAAGGCAATCAGCCCCAGCATTTT
TRBJ2-2 - - TRBV11-2 CASSHPGTGELFF TGTGCCAGCAGCCACCCGGGCACCGGGGAGCTGTTTTTT
TRBJ2-7 - - TRBV7-9 CASGGPSYEQYF TGTGCCAGCGGCGGGCCATCCTACGAGCAGTACTTC
TRBJ2-7 - - TRBV7-9 CASSSSSPYEQYF TGTGCCAGCAGTTCATCCTCCCCCTACGAGCAGTACTTC
TRBJ1-1 - - TRBV7-8 CASSLSNKEREAFF TGTGCCAGCAGCTTATCTAATAAGGAGCGTGAAGCTTTCTTT
TRBJ1-3 - - TRBV11-2 CASSLPHLELSGNTIYF TGTGCCAGCAGCTTGCCCCACCTCGAGTTGTCAGGAAACACCATATATTTT
TRBJ2-1 - TRBD2 TRBV19 CASSIDERGAYYNEQFF TGTGCCAGTAGTATAGATGAGCGGGGGGCGTACTACAATGAGCAGTTCTTC
TRBJ1-6 - - TRBV23-1 CASTLGADGYNSPLHF TGCGCCAGCACCCTCGGTGCGGACGGATATAATTCACCCCTCCACTTT
TRBJ2-2 - - TRBV4-2 CASSQGPTGELFF TGTGCCAGCAGCCAAGGTCCAACCGGGGAGCTGTTTTTT
TRBJ2-6 - - TRBV9 CASSVALGPKEANVLTF TGTGCCAGCAGCGTAGCTTTGGGGCCGAAAGAGGCCAACGTCCTGACTTTC
TRBJ1-1 - TRBD1 TRBV11-3 CASSLEIEDRGMNTEAFF TGTGCCAGCAGCTTGGAAATCGAGGACAGGGGCATGAACACTGAAGCTTTCTTT
TRBJ2-2 - TRBD1 TRBV15 CATRNSGGSATGELFF TGTGCCACCAGGAACTCAGGGGGCTCAGCCACCGGGGAGCTGTTTTTT